This T cell receptor beta chain is drawn from a study of blood T cells in healthy people across ages. Study-wide findings and caveats: Whereas aged donors had fewer naive CD4+ cells, long-lived donors had more of them and higher diversity. TCR beta diversity correlated strongly with naive T cell percentage. Roughly linear declines in TCR beta diversity per million T cells occurred with age.

CDR3 length equals 14 residues. V was shortened by 6 bases and J by 1 base, with 10 bases between the two germline ends. Alongside a J-beta primer mix, a sample-barcoded 5' primer served in a second PCR lasting about 7 to 11 cycles. One entry per CDR3 protein, called by TCRdb with MiXCR from the 5' RACE reads. The sample yields roughly 720,000 distinct CDR3 sequences, about 55% seen once. Comment on this clonotype: No antigen is known for it.

Sample: blood. V is TRBV12-3 or TRBV12-4 and J is TRBJ2-1, with a tentative D call TRBD1 (5 bases). The receptor comes from a man aged 80 or over in good health. The CDR3 loop reads CASSQGGSYNEQFF. The CDR3 region has the DNA TGTGCCAGCAGCCAGGGTGGGTCCTACAATGAGCAGTTCTTC.